A single sample gave rise to the 26 T cell receptor beta chains below, sequenced in a study of blood T cell repertoires in COVID-19 (TCRdb year 2020). Libraries were built with the immunoSEQ multiplex PCR assay. TCRdb carries this immuneACCESS record with in-frame sequences only. Its versions omit some clonotypes, under half of them owing to an unresolved V gene in the studies checked, with the rest unexplained. This sample holds 250,000 to 400,000 clones; around 90% were observed only once. The ten largest account for 2.9% of the sample. The sequenced material came from peripheral blood. The source is a woman aged 25-40 years with COVID-19, enrolled during active disease.

As DNA, the CDR3 is TGCGCCAGCAGCTTGGGGCAGGGGGCGACCTACGAGCAGTACTTC. It yields the protein CASSLGQGATYEQYF. The genes are TRBV5-1 and TRBJ2-7; 8 positions match TRBD1. The V and J ends lost 0 bases and 2 bases, in that order; junction bases with no gene match: 4. Germline V lookup: CDR1 SGHRS, CDR2 YFSETQ. The CDR3 extends over 15 amino acids.

The gene calls are TRBV5-1 and TRBJ2-3, with 13 positions matching TRBD2. This CDR3 is built from 16 residues. Losses at the gene ends were 6 bases for V and 5 bases for J; bases not matched to a gene: 9. Germline CDR1 and CDR2: SGHRS and YFSETQ. CDR3 coding DNA: TGCGCCAGCAAATTACTAGCGGGAGGGGTGGAAGATACGCAGTATTTT. This codes for CASKLLAGGVEDTQYF.

This sequence joins TRBV28 and TRBJ1-2, with no clear D. CDR3 length equals 14 residues. Germline CDR1 MDHEN, CDR2 SYDVKM. The V end was cut by 5 bases, the J end by 6 bases, with 16 bases between. CDR3 protein: CASSPPTEENGYTF. The CDR3 DNA reads as TGTGCCAGCAGTCCCCCTACAGAAGAAAATGGCTACACCTTC.

Only one count was recorded for this clone. The chain employs TRBV7-6 and TRBJ1-3; no clear D. The CDR3 extends over 13 amino acids. V was cut by 2 bases and J by 3 bases, with 5 bases left in between. CDR1 is SGHVS and CDR2 is FNYEAQ in the germline V gene. The DNA of the CDR3 is TGTGCCAGCAGCTTAAGGAGTGGAAACACCATATATTTT. It yields the protein CASSLRSGNTIYF.

The chain carries TRBV4-2 and TRBJ1-2; 7 nucleotides line up with TRBD1. Germline V CDR1 and CDR2: LGHNA, YNFKEQ. The CDR3 sequence is 19 residues long. V trimming: 3 bases; J trimming: 0 bases; junction bases outside the gene matches: 16. CDR3 DNA sequence: TGTGCCAGCAGCCAGCTTTCAGAGGGACGACAGGGTCCTAACTATGGCTACACCTTC. It codes for CASSQLSEGRQGPNYGYTF.

The chain combines TRBV27 with TRBJ2-7, with a possible D match to TRBD1 (6 bases). Trimming took off 3 bases at V and 3 bases at J, with 9 bases between the two ends. From germline, CDR1 is MNHEY and CDR2 SMNVEV (reference sequence). The CDR3 loop spans 13 amino acids. The DNA for the CDR3 is TGTGCCAGCAGTTTTTCACAGGGCTACGAGCAGTACTTC. Translated: CASSFSQGYEQYF.

V is TRBV3-1 (or the pseudogene TRBV3-2) and J is TRBJ1-5; D not resolved. The CDR3 spans 15 residues. Trimming left V 0 bases short and J 6 bases short, with 12 bases between. Germline V gene sequence: CDR1 LGHDT, CDR2 YNNKEL (reference sequence). Here the CDR3 reads CASSQELGRGQPQHF. CDR3 sequence (DNA): TGTGCCAGCAGCCAAGAGTTGGGGAGAGGTCAGCCCCAGCATTTT.

The chain couples TRBV27 to TRBJ2-2; TRBD1 aligns across 8 bases. CDR3 length equals 16 residues. The V and J ends lost 5 bases and 2 bases, in that order; junction bases with no gene match: 7. CDR1 is MNHEY, CDR2 SMNVEV, per germline (reference sequence). The CDR3 DNA is TGTGCCAGCAGTACCAGACAGGGGATTAACACCGGGGAGCTGTTTTTT. It codes for CASSTRQGINTGELFF.

This clone was seen only a few times. The genes are TRBV19 and TRBJ1-1; D is unresolved. This CDR3 has 13 residues. V was shortened by 4 bases and J by 2 bases, with 8 bases between the two germline ends. The germline V gene has CDR1 LNHDA and CDR2 SQIVND (reference sequence). The CDR3 nucleotides read TGTGCCAGTAGTACAGGCTTTAACACTGAAGCTTTCTTT. This codes for CASSTGFNTEAFF.

The genes are TRBV29-1 and TRBJ2-3, with 7 nucleotides matching TRBD2. Trimming cost V 2 bases and J 4 bases; bases outside gene matches: 6. This CDR3 is built from 14 residues. Germline V lookup: CDR1 SQVTM, CDR2 ANQGSEA. This CDR3 is CSVEFEGRADTQYF. In nucleotides, the CDR3 is TGCAGCGTTGAATTTGAGGGGAGGGCAGATACGCAGTATTTT.

The rearrangement uses TRBV11-2 and TRBJ2-1, with 10 bases fitting TRBD1. Losses at the gene ends were 3 bases for V and 7 bases for J; bases not matched to a gene: 12. The CDR3 is 17 amino acids. Germline CDR1 and CDR2: SGHAT and FQNNGV. This CDR3 is CASSFPRRQGAVNEQFF. The CDR3 nucleotides read TGTGCCAGCAGCTTCCCCCGGAGACAGGGGGCCGTTAATGAGCAGTTCTTC.

The chain couples TRBV28 to TRBJ1-5, with D perhaps matching TRBD1 (5 bases). Germline V gene data show CDR1 as MDHEN and CDR2 as SYDVKM. This CDR3 comprises 14 residues. V lost 3 bases to trimming and J lost 5 bases, with 11 bases between them. For the CDR3, the DNA is TGTGCCAGCAGTTTTCCGCAGGGCCATCAGCCCCAGCATTTT. Protein product: CASSFPQGHQPQHF.

This clone has only one observation. The chain links TRBV2 to TRBJ1-4; TRBD1 might be the D (5 bases). The CDR3 covers 14 residues. V was trimmed by 4 bases and J by 4 bases, leaving 10 bases between them. CDR1 SNHLY and CDR2 FYNNEI come from the germline V gene. CDR3 amino acids: CASSAGLLNEKLFF. DNA for the CDR3: TGTGCCAGCAGTGCGGGACTGCTTAATGAAAAACTGTTTTTT.

The sample holds many counts of this clone. Germline is not matched at one junction end, which may reflect a read error. This chain connects TRBV28 to TRBJ1-2, with 9 positions matching TRBD1. The CDR3 has 12 residues. The V gene's germline CDR1 is MDHEN and CDR2 SYDVKM. CDR3 region: CASSFTGGSILF. The CDR3 nucleotides read TGTGCCAGCAGTTTTACAGGGGGCTCTATCCTCTTC.

This chain joins TRBV10-3 and TRBJ2-7, with unresolved D. The CDR3 runs to 14 residues. Germline V CDR1 and CDR2: ENHRY, SYGVKD. V was clipped by 0 bases and J by 3 bases, with 9 bases between them. CDR3 nucleotides: TGTGCCATCAGTGAGTCAAATCACTACTACGAGCAGTACTTC. Its protein is CAISESNHYYEQYF.

The chain recombines TRBV28 with TRBJ2-5; D gene uncertain. This CDR3 has 14 amino acids. Trimming removed 1 base at V and 2 bases at J, with 8 bases between. Germline V gene sequence: CDR1 MDHEN, CDR2 SYDVKM. The CDR3 sequence: CASSLYVYQETQYF. The CDR3 nucleotides read TGTGCCAGCAGTTTATATGTCTATCAAGAGACCCAGTACTTC.

The chain links TRBV19 to TRBJ1-5; 10 nucleotides line up with TRBD1. Germline CDR1 LNHDA, CDR2 SQIVND (reference sequence). The length of the CDR3 is 15 residues. V lost 6 bases, J lost 9 bases, and 11 bases stayed unmatched. CDR3 residues: CASSPGQGLSLPQHF. For the CDR3, the DNA is TGTGCCAGTAGCCCGGGACAGGGGTTATCTCTGCCCCAGCATTTT.

This CDR3 reads CASSQVYSGVNYGYTF. The DNA for the CDR3 is TGTGCCAGCAGCCAAGTCTATTCCGGAGTCAACTATGGCTACACCTTC. This rearrangement joins TRBV3-1 (or the pseudogene TRBV3-2) to TRBJ1-2; D gene uncertain. The CDR3 length is 16 residues. Germline CDR1 LGHDT, CDR2 YNNKEL (reference sequence). Trimming pared 1 base from V and 2 bases from J, leaving 14 bases between.

For the CDR3, the DNA is TGTGCCAGCAGCGCAACCGGGACAGGGCTTAGGGGAAACACCATATATTTT. Encoded protein: CASSATGTGLRGNTIYF. The chain carries TRBV9 and TRBJ1-3; TRBD1 matches at 9 bases. CDR1 and CDR2 from the germline V gene are SGDLS and YYNGEE. The CDR3 has 17 residues. After removal of 3 bases from V and 4 bases from J, the junction contained 11 bases not matched to a gene.

This clone was seen more than once but under ten times. Other DNA sequences in the same sample also yield this CDR3. The chain combines TRBV4-2 with TRBJ2-1; 8 positions match TRBD2. The CDR3 runs 13 residues. CDR1 is LGHNA, CDR2 YNFKEQ, per germline. V dropped 4 bases and J dropped 6; count of bases not matched to a gene: 2. This CDR3 is CASSRTSSNEQFF. As DNA, the CDR3 is TGTGCCAGCAGCCGGACTAGCAGCAATGAGCAGTTCTTC.

The chain is built from TRBV18 and TRBJ1-1; D remains unclear. The CDR3 spans 15 residues. CDR1 and CDR2 from the germline V gene are KGHSH and LQKENI. V was pared by 0 bases and J by 5 bases, with 13 bases between. In DNA form, the CDR3 reads TGTGCCAGCTCACCACCCGGTGGAGAGAAGACTGAAGCTTTCTTT. Residues: CASSPPGGEKTEAFF.

The chain links TRBV30 to TRBJ1-5, with D perhaps matching TRBD1 (5 bases). The CDR3 runs 14 residues. V was shortened by 1 base and J by 2 bases, with 9 bases between the two germline ends. From germline, CDR1 is GTSNPN and CDR2 SVGIG (reference sequence). The CDR3 here is CAWSGTSGNQPQHF. The CDR3 DNA reads as TGTGCCTGGAGTGGGACAAGCGGCAATCAGCCCCAGCATTTT.

This clone is a singleton in its sample. The gene calls are TRBV5-1 and TRBJ2-1, with 8 nucleotides matching TRBD2. Germline CDR1 SGHRS, CDR2 YFSETQ. The CDR3 spans 15 residues. V gave up 5 bases and J gave up 5 bases; unmatched junction bases: 9. Here the CDR3 reads CASSSRGGTNNEQFF. The CDR3 coding sequence is TGCGCCAGCAGTTCCCGGGGGGGAACCAACAATGAGCAGTTCTTC.

The chain couples TRBV7-8 to TRBJ1-5; no firm D call. CDR3 size: 16 residues. The V and J ends lost 1 base and 1 base respectively, with 11 bases between them. Germline V lookup: CDR1 SGHVS, CDR2 FQNEAQ. The CDR3 nucleotides are TGTGCCAGCAGCTTAGAGGGAGTAGGGAGCAATCAGCCCCAGCATTTT. Translated, it gives CASSLEGVGSNQPQHF.

V usage is TRBV5-4 and J usage is TRBJ1-1; 12 bases agree with TRBD1. CDR3 length: 16 amino acids. The V gene's germline CDR1 is SGHNT and CDR2 YYREEE (reference sequence). V trimming: 7 bases; J trimming: 0 bases; junction bases outside the gene matches: 7. CDR3 DNA: TGTGCCAGCGGTATCGGGACAGGGGGCCTGAACACTGAAGCTTTCTTT. Its protein is CASGIGTGGLNTEAFF.

The chain carries TRBV6-5 and TRBJ2-3, with 11 positions matching TRBD1. Germline V gene lookup returns CDR1 MNHEY and CDR2 SVGAGI. The V gene end was trimmed by 6 bases and the J gene end by 4 bases; junction bases not matched to a gene: 6. CDR3 length: 15 amino acids. The CDR3 loop reads CASRSPGQGADTQYF. CDR3 DNA: TGTGCCAGCAGATCCCCGGGACAGGGGGCAGATACGCAGTATTTT.